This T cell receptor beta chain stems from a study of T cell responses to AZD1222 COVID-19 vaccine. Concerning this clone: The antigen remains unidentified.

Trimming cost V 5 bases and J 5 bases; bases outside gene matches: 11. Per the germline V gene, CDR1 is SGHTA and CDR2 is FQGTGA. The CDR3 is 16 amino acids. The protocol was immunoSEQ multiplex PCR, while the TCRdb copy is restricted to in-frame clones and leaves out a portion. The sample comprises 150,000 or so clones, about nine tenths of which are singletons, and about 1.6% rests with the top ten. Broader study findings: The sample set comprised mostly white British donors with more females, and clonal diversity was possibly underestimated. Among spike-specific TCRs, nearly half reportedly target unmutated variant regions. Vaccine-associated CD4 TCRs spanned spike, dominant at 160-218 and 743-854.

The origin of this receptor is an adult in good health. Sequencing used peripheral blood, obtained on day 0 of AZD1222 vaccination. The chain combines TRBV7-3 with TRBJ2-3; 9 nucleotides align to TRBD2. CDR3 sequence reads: CASSPHGSGGGDTQYF. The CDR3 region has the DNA TGTGCCAGCAGCCCCCACGGTAGCGGGGGTGGAGATACGCAGTATTTT.